These 31 T cell receptor beta chains came from one sample sequenced in a study of blood T cell repertoires in COVID-19. The repertoire was sequenced with immunoSEQ multiplex PCR; TCRdb's copy has only in-frame clones and lacks some. The sample lists almost 70,000 clones; around 79% were seen once. The sample taken for sequencing was peripheral blood. The receptors were gathered from a man aged 60 to 75 with acute or convalescent COVID-19.

The rearrangement links TRBV19 to TRBJ1-2, with D maybe TRBD1 (5 bases). The CDR3 consists of 14 residues. Germline CDR1 is LNHDA and CDR2 is SQIVND (reference sequence). V was cut by 3 bases and J by 10 bases, with 18 bases left in between. CDR3 region: CASSMAGVGTLYTF. The CDR3, as DNA: TGTGCCAGTAGTATGGCGGGGGTTGGAACCCTCTACACCTTC.

The rearrangement links TRBV19 to TRBJ1-6, with a possible D match to TRBD1 (6 bases). With 7 bases removed from V and 1 base from J, the gap between germline ends came to 11 bases. Per the germline V gene, CDR1 is LNHDA and CDR2 is SQIVND (reference sequence). This CDR3 has 15 amino acids. Here the CDR3 reads CASTDQGSYNSPLHF. The CDR3 DNA is TGTGCCAGTACTGACCAGGGGTCCTATAATTCACCCCTCCACTTT. Using reference TRBV19 and TRBJ1-6 for the parts outside the CDR3, the full variable domain is DGGITQSPKYLFRKEGQNVTLSCEQNLNHDAMYWYRQDPGQGLRLIYYSQIVNDFQKGDIAEGYSVSREKKESFPLTVTSAQKNPTAFYLCASTDQGSYNSPLHFGNGTRLTVT.

This clone has more than one count but fewer than ten. This CDR3 reads CASSYSNSNEKLFF. CDR3 sequence (DNA): TGTGCCAGCAGTTACTCGAACTCTAATGAAAAACTGTTTTTT. J is TRBJ1-4 and V is TRBV6-5; D is uncertain. The ends were cut back, 0 bases at V and 3 bases at J, with 5 bases in the middle. The germline gives CDR1 MNHEY, CDR2 SVGAGI. CDR3 length equals 14 residues.

The J gene is TRBJ1-1, the V gene TRBV11-1, with TRBD1 as a possible D gene (6 bases). Germline V CDR1 and CDR2: SGHAT, FQDESV (reference sequence). The CDR3 contains 14 residues. V was shortened by 1 base and J by 2 bases, with 8 bases between the two germline ends. The chain's CDR3 is CASSLEGVNTEAFF. CDR3 in DNA: TGTGCCAGCAGCTTAGAGGGGGTAAACACTGAAGCTTTCTTT.

CDR3 in amino acids: CASSLLTTGGVGEKLFF. In DNA form, the CDR3 reads TGTGCCAGCAGCTTGCTAACTACAGGGGGCGTCGGTGAAAAACTGTTTTTT. The rearrangement uses TRBV5-8 and TRBJ1-4; 9 bases match TRBD1. J lost 7 bases, V lost 1 base, and 11 bases had no gene match. Looked up from germline, CDR1 is SGHTS and CDR2 is YDEGEE. This CDR3 comprises 17 residues. The full variable domain, its missing parts supplied by reference TRBV5-8 and TRBJ1-4, is EAGVTQSPTHLIKTRGQQATLRCSPISGHTSVYWYQQALGLGLQFLLWYDEGEERNRGNFPPRFSGRQFPNYSSELNVNALELEDSALYLCASSLLTTGGVGEKLFFGSGTQLSVL.

This rearrangement joins TRBV15 to TRBJ2-3; D gene unclear. The length of the CDR3 is 14 residues. Trimming shortened V by 4 bases and J by 1 base, and 9 bases separated the two germline ends. The V gene's germline CDR1 is LNHNV and CDR2 YYDKDF (reference sequence). The CDR3 coding sequence is TGTGCCACCAGCAAAGCAATAGGCACAGATACGCAGTATTTT. It is translated as CATSKAIGTDTQYF.

The chain recombines TRBV11-2 with TRBJ2-2; D perhaps matches TRBD2 (5 bases). V was clipped by 4 bases and J by 6 bases, with 12 bases between them. Germline V gene sequence: CDR1 SGHAT, CDR2 FQNNGV. The CDR3 spans 14 residues. The CDR3: CASSSPGRPGELFF. For the CDR3, the DNA is TGTGCCAGCAGCTCGCCGGGGAGACCCGGGGAGCTGTTTTTT.

The chain employs TRBV2 and TRBJ1-5; 9 bases fit TRBD1. Losses at the gene ends were 10 bases for V and 4 bases for J; bases not matched to a gene: 8. Germline assignment: CDR1 SNHLY and CDR2 FYNNEI. The CDR3 length is 14 residues. The CDR3 sequence is CANLLGTGNQPQHF. The DNA of the CDR3 is TGTGCCAACCTACTCGGGACAGGGAATCAGCCCCAGCATTTT.

This clone was seen more than once but under ten times. The rearrangement links TRBV13 to TRBJ1-2; 8 bases map to TRBD1. This CDR3 contains 13 residues. V dropped 5 bases and J dropped 7; count of bases not matched to a gene: 6. Germline V gene data show CDR1 as PRHDT and CDR2 as FYEKMQ (reference sequence). CDR3 region: CASSHDRGRGYTF. CDR3 in DNA: TGTGCCAGCAGCCACGACAGGGGTCGTGGCTACACCTTC.

The chain is built from TRBV10-3 and TRBJ1-6, with TRBD1 as a possible D gene (6 bases). Between the trimmed V and J ends, which lost 0 bases and 7 bases, there was a span of 7 bases. The length of the CDR3 is 14 residues. Germline CDR1 is ENHRY and CDR2 is SYGVKD. Here the CDR3 reads CAISESGGNSPLHF. The CDR3, as DNA: TGTGCCATCAGTGAGTCAGGGGGAAATTCACCCCTCCACTTT.

The rearrangement uses TRBV2 and TRBJ1-2; no definite D call. Germline values: CDR1 SNHLY, CDR2 FYNNEI. This CDR3 has 13 amino acids. V was trimmed by 0 bases and J by 6 bases, leaving 8 bases between them. The CDR3 coding sequence is TGTGCCAGCAGTGAAGCGCGGGAGGATGGCTACACCTTC. Protein sequence: CASSEAREDGYTF.

V gene TRBV7-9 combines with J gene TRBJ1-5, with D possibly TRBD1 on 5 matching bases. Germline V gives CDR1 SEHNR, CDR2 FQNEAQ (reference sequence). Trimming removed 4 bases from V and 1 base from J, with 8 bases in between. The CDR3 runs 14 residues. CDR3 sequence (DNA): TGTGCCAGCAGCTCCAGGGTGAGCAATCAGCCCCAGCATTTT. This codes for CASSSRVSNQPQHF.

The chain couples TRBV4-2 to TRBJ2-7; D might be TRBD2 (6 bases). Germline lookup yields CDR1 LGHNA and CDR2 YNFKEQ. Trimming removed 0 bases from V and 7 bases from J, with 25 bases in between. The CDR3 is made up of 18 amino acids. CDR3 sequence: CASSQEGLWGEPTLEQYF. CDR3 nucleotide sequence: TGTGCCAGCAGCCAAGAGGGTCTGTGGGGGGAACCTACGCTGGAGCAGTACTTC.

The V and J genes are TRBV4-1 and TRBJ2-4; TRBD2 matches 10 bases. From germline, CDR1 is MGHRA and CDR2 YSYEKL. With V trimmed by 1 base and J by 4 bases, 10 bases remained unmatched. This CDR3 has 18 residues. As DNA, the CDR3 is TGCGCCAGCAGCCAAGTGGAAGGGGTAGCGGGGGGAAAAAACATTCAGTACTTC. Encoded protein: CASSQVEGVAGGKNIQYF.

The CDR3 region is CASSPRTGRGIGVLFF. The CDR3 DNA reads TGTGCCAGCAGCCCCAGGACAGGGCGGGGGATAGGTGTGCTGTTTTTT. The chain uses TRBV4-2 and TRBJ1-4, with 8 bases matching TRBD1. V was clipped by 4 bases and J by 14 bases; unmatched bases: 18. The CDR3 length is 16 residues. CDR1 is LGHNA, CDR2 YNFKEQ, per germline.

The J gene is TRBJ1-1, the V gene TRBV7-3; TRBD1 aligns across 8 bases. Germline V CDR1 and CDR2: SGHTA, FQGTGA. The CDR3 contains 13 residues. V lost 6 bases, J lost 7 bases, and 7 bases stayed unmatched. Here the CDR3 DNA reads TGTGCCAGCAGTTACGGACAGGGTAATGAAGCTTTCTTT. It encodes CASSYGQGNEAFF.

The V and J genes are TRBV5-1 and TRBJ2-3, with D possibly matching TRBD1 (6 bases). V was clipped by 1 base and J by 3 bases, with 12 bases between them. Per the germline V gene, CDR1 is SGHRS and CDR2 is YFSETQ. CDR3 size: 15 residues. CDR3 DNA sequence: TGCGCCAGCAGCTTGAGACAGGCGAGGACAGATACGCAGTATTTT. Protein product: CASSLRQARTDTQYF.

V and J are TRBV7-9 and TRBJ1-4; D is ambiguous. CDR3 size: 11 residues. Trimming shortened V by 7 bases and J by 10 bases, and 10 bases separated the two germline ends. The germline CDR1 and CDR2 sequences are SEHNR and FQNEAQ (reference sequence). The CDR3 reads CASTFEGKLFF. The CDR3 bases are TGTGCCAGCACCTTTGAGGGAAAACTGTTTTTT.

This chain uses TRBV19 with TRBJ2-1; TRBD2 aligns across 11 bases. CDR1 LNHDA and CDR2 SQIVND come from the germline V gene (reference sequence). Germline trimming cut 5 bases from V and 4 bases from J; bases unmatched to any gene: 4. The CDR3 extends over 15 amino acids. CDR3 protein: CASSFSGGGYNEQFF. The CDR3 DNA reads as TGTGCCAGTAGTTTTAGCGGGGGGGGTTACAATGAGCAGTTCTTC.

The chain couples TRBV18 to TRBJ1-6; 10 bases map to TRBD1. The V and J ends lost 3 bases and 10 bases, in that order; junction bases with no gene match: 3. The CDR3 consists of 14 residues. Germline V gives CDR1 KGHSH, CDR2 LQKENI. DNA for the CDR3: TGTGCCAGCTCACCCGGGACAGGGGAATCACCCCTCCACTTT. It translates to CASSPGTGESPLHF. The full variable domain, its missing parts supplied by reference TRBV18 and TRBJ1-6, is NAGVMQNPRHLVRRRGQEARLRCSPMKGHSHVYWYRQLPEEGLKFMVYLQKENIIDESGMPKERFSAEFPKEGPSILRIQQVVRGDSAAYFCASSPGTGESPLHFGNGTRLTVT.

This clone was detected a few times. The chain carries TRBV10-3 and TRBJ1-6; D is uncertain. Trimming shortened V by 3 bases and J by 5 bases, and 5 bases separated the two germline ends. The CDR3 length is 13 residues. CDR1 and CDR2 (germline): ENHRY, SYGVKD. The CDR3 protein is CAISDEDNSPLHF. DNA for the CDR3: TGTGCCATCAGTGACGAGGATAATTCACCCCTCCACTTT.

The rearrangement uses TRBV5-1 and TRBJ1-1; D is ambiguous. The V gene lost 4 bases and the J gene lost 0 bases, with 7 bases spanning the gap. Germline lookup yields CDR1 SGHRS and CDR2 YFSETQ. The CDR3 runs to 13 residues. The DNA of the CDR3 is TGCGCCAGCAGCCCCTTCCTGAACACTGAAGCTTTCTTT. This gives the protein CASSPFLNTEAFF. Full variable domain (remainder filled in from reference TRBV5-1 and TRBJ1-1): KAGVTQTPRYLIKTRGQQVTLSCSPISGHRSVSWYQQTPGQGLQFLFEYFSETQRNKGNFPGRFSGRQFSNSRSEMNVSTLELGDSALYLCASSPFLNTEAFFGQGTRLTVV.

The V and J genes are TRBV6-5 and TRBJ2-5, with 11 bases matching TRBD2. In germline, CDR1 is MNHEY, CDR2 SVGAGI. This CDR3 has 16 amino acids. With V trimmed by 4 bases and J by 13 bases, 17 bases remained unmatched. In nucleotides, the CDR3 is TGTGCCAGCAGTTCTACCCTTAGCGGGGGGGCCTCCCGGTCGTACTTC. Its translation is CASSSTLSGGASRSYF.

The rearrangement uses TRBV4-2 and TRBJ2-7; 8 bases align to TRBD2. J gave up 3 bases and V 0 bases, and 7 bases lay outside the gene matches. Germline lookup yields CDR1 LGHNA and CDR2 YNFKEQ. This CDR3 is built from 16 residues. Here the CDR3 reads CASSQDELAVVYEQYF. DNA for the CDR3: TGTGCCAGCAGCCAAGACGAACTAGCGGTGGTCTACGAGCAGTACTTC.

This clone was detected ten times or more. The genes are TRBV19 and TRBJ2-6, with D maybe TRBD1 (5 bases). The CDR3 is made up of 15 amino acids. V lost 4 bases and J lost 4, with 11 bases in between. Germline V gives CDR1 LNHDA, CDR2 SQIVND (reference sequence). The CDR3 loop reads CASSTQGGGANVLTF. CDR3 coding DNA: TGTGCCAGTAGTACCCAGGGCGGCGGGGCCAACGTCCTGACTTTC.

This chain links TRBV7-3 with TRBJ1-3, with D uncertain. Germline lookup yields CDR1 SGHTA and CDR2 FQGTGA. The CDR3 is made up of 13 amino acids. Trimming shortened V by 5 bases and J by 8 bases, and 13 bases separated the two germline ends. This CDR3 reads CASSQAGGDTIYF. The CDR3 nucleotides read TGTGCCAGCAGCCAAGCGGGCGGGGACACCATATATTTT.

This clone was seen a handful of times. This rearrangement joins TRBV2 to TRBJ2-6; TRBD2 is a possible D gene (5 bases). The CDR3 spans 15 residues. Trimming left V 6 bases short and J 8 bases short, with 17 bases between. Germline CDR1 reads SNHLY; CDR2 reads FYNNEI. The CDR3 DNA follows: TGTGCCAGCAGGGACCACGGGATGGTGCCCAACGTCCTGACTTTC. The encoded protein is CASRDHGMVPNVLTF.

This clone is deemed medium-sized (0.01 to 0.1%). V usage is TRBV2 and J usage is TRBJ2-7, with 11 bases aligning to TRBD1. The length of the CDR3 is 13 residues. V lost 4 bases and J lost 5; bases outside the gene matches: 1. Germline CDR1 is SNHLY and CDR2 is FYNNEI. Here the CDR3 reads CASSGTGGDEQYF. In nucleotides, the CDR3 is TGTGCCAGCAGTGGGACAGGGGGCGACGAGCAGTACTTC.

The genes are TRBV30 and TRBJ1-2; D is unclear. Germline CDR1 and CDR2: GTSNPN and SVGIG (reference sequence). The CDR3 runs to 16 residues. Trimming took off 0 bases at V and 0 bases at J, with 14 bases between the two ends. CDR3 nucleotides: TGTGCCTGGAGTGTACTAGGACCCAAGACTAACTATGGCTACACCTTC. Protein: CAWSVLGPKTNYGYTF. Using reference TRBV30 and TRBJ1-2 for the parts outside the CDR3, the full variable domain is SQTIHQWPATLVQPVGSPLSLECTVEGTSNPNLYWYRQAAGRGLQLLFYSVGIGQISSEVPQNLSASRPQDRQFILSSKKLLLSDSGFYLCAWSVLGPKTNYGYTFGSGTRLTVV.

The chain couples TRBV30 to TRBJ1-2; TRBD1 matches at 7 bases. This CDR3 comprises 14 residues. J lost 8 bases, V lost 3 bases, and 12 bases had no gene match. Germline CDR1 is GTSNPN and CDR2 is SVGIG (reference sequence). The DNA for the CDR3 is TGTGCCTGGAGCCAGGGGGTACTAGTCAAAGGCTACACCTTC. This translates into CAWSQGVLVKGYTF.

J is TRBJ1-3 and V is TRBV10-1; weak D call: TRBD1 (6 bases). The germline V gene encodes CDR1 WNHNN and CDR2 SYGVQD (reference sequence). V dropped 0 bases and J dropped 10 bases, with 28 bases sitting between them. This CDR3 region has 19 residues. The CDR3 nucleotides are TGCGCCAGCAGTGAGTCGCGGGGGGCTGAATTCCTGGGAGTCATAACCATATATTTT. Encoded protein: CASSESRGAEFLGVITIYF.